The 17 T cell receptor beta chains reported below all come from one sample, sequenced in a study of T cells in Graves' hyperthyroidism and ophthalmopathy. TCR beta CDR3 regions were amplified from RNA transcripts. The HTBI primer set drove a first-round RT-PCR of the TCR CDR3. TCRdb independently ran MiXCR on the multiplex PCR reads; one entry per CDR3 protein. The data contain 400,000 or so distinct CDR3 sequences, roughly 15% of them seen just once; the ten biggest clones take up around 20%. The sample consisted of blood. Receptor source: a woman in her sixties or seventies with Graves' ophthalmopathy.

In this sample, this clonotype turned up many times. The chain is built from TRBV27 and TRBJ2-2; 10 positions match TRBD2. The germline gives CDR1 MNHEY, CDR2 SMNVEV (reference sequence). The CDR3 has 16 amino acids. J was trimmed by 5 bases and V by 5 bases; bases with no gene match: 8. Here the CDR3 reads CASSLSGRRRTGELFF. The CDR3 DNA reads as TGTGCCAGCAGTCTTAGCGGGAGGCGTCGGACCGGGGAGCTGTTTTTT.

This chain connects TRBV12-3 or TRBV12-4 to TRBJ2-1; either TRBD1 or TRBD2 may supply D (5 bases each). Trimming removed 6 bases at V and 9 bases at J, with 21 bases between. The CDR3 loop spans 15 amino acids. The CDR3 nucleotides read TGTGCCAGCAGCTTCCGGGACCCCGGGATGGGTGAGCAGTTCTTC. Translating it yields CASSFRDPGMGEQFF.

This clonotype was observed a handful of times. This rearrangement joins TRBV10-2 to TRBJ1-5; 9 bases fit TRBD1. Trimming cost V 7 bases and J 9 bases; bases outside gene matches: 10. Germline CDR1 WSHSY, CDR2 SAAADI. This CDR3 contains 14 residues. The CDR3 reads CASTGTGRGWPQHF. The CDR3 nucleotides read TGCGCCAGCACCGGGACAGGGCGAGGATGGCCCCAGCATTTT.

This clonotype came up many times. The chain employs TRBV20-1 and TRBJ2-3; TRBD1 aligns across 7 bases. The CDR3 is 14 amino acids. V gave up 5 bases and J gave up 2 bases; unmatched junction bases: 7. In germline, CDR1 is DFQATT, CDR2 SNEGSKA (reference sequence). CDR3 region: CSAPGQANTDTQYF. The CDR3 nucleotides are TGCAGTGCTCCCGGACAGGCAAACACAGATACGCAGTATTTT.

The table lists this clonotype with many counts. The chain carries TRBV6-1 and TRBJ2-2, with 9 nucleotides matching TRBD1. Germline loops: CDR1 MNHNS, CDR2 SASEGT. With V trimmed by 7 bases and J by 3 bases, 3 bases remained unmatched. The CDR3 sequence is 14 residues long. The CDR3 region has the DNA TGTGCCAGCAATTGGGACAGGGACACCGGGGAGCTGTTTTTT. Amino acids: CASNWDRDTGELFF.

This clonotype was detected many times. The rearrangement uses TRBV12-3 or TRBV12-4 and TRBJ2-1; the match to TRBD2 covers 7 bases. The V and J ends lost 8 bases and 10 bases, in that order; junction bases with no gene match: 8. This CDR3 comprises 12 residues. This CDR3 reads CASGRGGTEQFF. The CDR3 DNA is TGTGCCAGCGGGAGGGGAGGGACCGAGCAGTTCTTC.

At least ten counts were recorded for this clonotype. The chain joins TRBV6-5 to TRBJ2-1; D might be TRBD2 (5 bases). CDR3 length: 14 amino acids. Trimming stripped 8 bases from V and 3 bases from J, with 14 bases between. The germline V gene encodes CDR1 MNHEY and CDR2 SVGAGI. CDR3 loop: CASGRPSYYNEQFF. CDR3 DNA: TGTGCCAGCGGGCGGCCTAGCTACTACAATGAGCAGTTCTTC.

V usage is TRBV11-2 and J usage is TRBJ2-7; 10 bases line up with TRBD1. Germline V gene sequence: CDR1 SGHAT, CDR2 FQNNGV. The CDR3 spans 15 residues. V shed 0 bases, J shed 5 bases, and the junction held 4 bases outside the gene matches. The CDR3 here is CASSLERDRGHEQYF. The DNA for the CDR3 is TGTGCCAGCAGCTTAGAACGGGACAGGGGCCACGAGCAGTACTTC.

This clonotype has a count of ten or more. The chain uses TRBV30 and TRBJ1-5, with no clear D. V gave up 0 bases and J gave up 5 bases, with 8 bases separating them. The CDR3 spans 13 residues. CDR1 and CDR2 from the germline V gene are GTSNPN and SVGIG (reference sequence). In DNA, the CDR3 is TGTGCCTGGAGTGTGGCCTTGGATCAGCCCCAGCATTTT. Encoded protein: CAWSVALDQPQHF. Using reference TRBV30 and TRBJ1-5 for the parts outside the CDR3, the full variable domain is SQTIHQWPATLVQPVGSPLSLECTVEGTSNPNLYWYRQAAGRGLQLLFYSVGIGQISSEVPQNLSASRPQDRQFILSSKKLLLSDSGFYLCAWSVALDQPQHFGDGTRLSIL.

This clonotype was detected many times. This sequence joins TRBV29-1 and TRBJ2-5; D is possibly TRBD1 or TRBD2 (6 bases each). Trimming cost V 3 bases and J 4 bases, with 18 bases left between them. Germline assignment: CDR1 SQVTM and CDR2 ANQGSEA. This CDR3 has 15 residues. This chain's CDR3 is CSVEPNRAEGETQYF. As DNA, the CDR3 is TGCAGCGTTGAGCCTAACAGGGCGGAGGGAGAGACCCAGTACTTC.

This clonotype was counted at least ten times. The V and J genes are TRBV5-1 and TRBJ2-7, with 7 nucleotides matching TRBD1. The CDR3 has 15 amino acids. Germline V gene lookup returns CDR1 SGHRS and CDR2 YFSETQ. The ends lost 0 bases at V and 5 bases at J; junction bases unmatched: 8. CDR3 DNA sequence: TGCGCCAGCAGCTTGGCCGGTATCAGGGGGAACGAGCAGTACTTC. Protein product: CASSLAGIRGNEQYF.

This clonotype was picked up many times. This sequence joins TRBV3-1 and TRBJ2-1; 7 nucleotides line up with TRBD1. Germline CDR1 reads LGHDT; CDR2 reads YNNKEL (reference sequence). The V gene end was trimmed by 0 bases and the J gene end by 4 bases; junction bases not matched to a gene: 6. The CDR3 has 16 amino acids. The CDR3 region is CASSQEGTVPYNEQFF. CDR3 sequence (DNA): TGTGCCAGCAGCCAAGAAGGGACAGTGCCTTACAATGAGCAGTTCTTC.

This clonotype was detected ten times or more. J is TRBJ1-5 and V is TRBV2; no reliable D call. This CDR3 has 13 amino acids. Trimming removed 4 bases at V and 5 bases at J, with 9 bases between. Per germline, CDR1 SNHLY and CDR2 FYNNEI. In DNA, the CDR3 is TGTGCCAGCAGTGGACAAGAAGATCAGCCCCAGCATTTT. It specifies CASSGQEDQPQHF.

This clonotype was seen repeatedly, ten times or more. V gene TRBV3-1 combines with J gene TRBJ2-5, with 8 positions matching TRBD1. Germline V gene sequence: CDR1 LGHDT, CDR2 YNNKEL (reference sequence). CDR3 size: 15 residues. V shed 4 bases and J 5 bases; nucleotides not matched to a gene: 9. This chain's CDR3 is CASSRDRPLEETQYF. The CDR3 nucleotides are TGTGCCAGCAGCCGGGACAGGCCGCTGGAGGAGACCCAGTACTTC.

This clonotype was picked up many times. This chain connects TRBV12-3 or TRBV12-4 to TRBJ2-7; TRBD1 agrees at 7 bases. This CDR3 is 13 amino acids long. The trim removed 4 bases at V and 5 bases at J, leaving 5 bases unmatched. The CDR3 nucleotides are TGTGCCAGCAGTTCGGGACAGCCAAACGAGCAGTACTTC. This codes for CASSSGQPNEQYF.

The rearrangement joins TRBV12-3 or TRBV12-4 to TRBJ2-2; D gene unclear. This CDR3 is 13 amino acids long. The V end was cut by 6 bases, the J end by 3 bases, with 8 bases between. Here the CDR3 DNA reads TGTGCCAGCAGGGGTAGTTACACCGGGGAGCTGTTTTTT. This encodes CASRGSYTGELFF.

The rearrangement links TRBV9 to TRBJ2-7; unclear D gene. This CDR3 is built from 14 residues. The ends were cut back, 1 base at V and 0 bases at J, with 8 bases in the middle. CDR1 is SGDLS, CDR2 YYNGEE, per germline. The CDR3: CASSVNTYSYEQYF. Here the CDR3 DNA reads TGTGCCAGCAGCGTAAACACCTACTCCTACGAGCAGTACTTC.